This T cell receptor (beta chain) stems from a study of HIV-infected patients and healthy controls. Alpha and beta constant-region primers primed reverse transcription of 400 to 650 ng RNA. Each of the alpha and beta chains got its own library through chain-specific third strand synthesis with indices. TCRdb re-called the 5' RACE reads through MiXCR, storing one row per CDR3 protein. Among 8,000 to 13,000 distinct CDR3 sequences, roughly 8% were seen once, and the ten largest hold about 3.5%. At least ten counts were recorded for this clonotype. The repertoire came from unfractionated whole blood and reflected all unsorted peripheral T cells. This TCR derives from an adult in good health. Source material: blood.

Here the CDR3 reads CASSPTSGGANEQFF. The CDR3 nucleotides are TGTGCCAGCAGTCCAACTAGCGGGGGGGCCAATGAGCAGTTCTTC. This sequence joins TRBV6-4 and TRBJ2-1; 13 bases line up with TRBD2. CDR3 length: 15 residues. CDR1 MRHNA and CDR2 SNTAGT come from the germline V gene. Trimming at V came to 5 bases and at J to 6 bases, leaving 4 bases not matched to a gene.